The 16 T cell receptor beta chains presented below share a single source sample, sequenced in a study of cytomegalovirus exposure and HLA in healthy donors. The PCR was carried out with 60 Vbeta primers and 13 Jbeta primers. Measured with immunoSEQ multiplex PCR; TCRdb has only the in-frame clones, and not every one. This sample has roughly 68,000 clones; 66% occur once, and the top ten carry about a fifth. Sample: PBMCs. These receptors were obtained from a man in his forties in good health and CMV-seropositive.

The gene calls are TRBV29-1 and TRBJ2-1; D not resolved. The V end lost 0 bases, the J end lost 6 bases, and 9 bases lay between the germline ends. The germline gives CDR1 SQVTM, CDR2 ANQGSEA. The CDR3 spans 13 residues. This CDR3 reads CSVEDGVGNEQFF. CDR3 nucleotide sequence: TGCAGCGTTGAAGATGGAGTGGGCAATGAGCAGTTCTTC.

The J gene is TRBJ1-3, the V gene TRBV19; 7 bases map to TRBD1. The CDR3 is 16 amino acids. The germline gives CDR1 LNHDA, CDR2 SQIVND (reference sequence). J lost 1 base, V lost 4 bases, and 7 bases had no gene match. The CDR3 nucleotides read TGTGCCAGTAGTACCTCCCCGACAGGGTCTGGAAACACCATATATTTT. It translates to CASSTSPTGSGNTIYF.

V usage is TRBV6-1 and J usage is TRBJ1-2; no clear D. Trimming shortened V by 3 bases and J by 4 bases, and 12 bases separated the two germline ends. The CDR3 covers 14 residues. The germline V gene encodes CDR1 MNHNS and CDR2 SASEGT. CDR3: CASSDLPRTYGYTF. The CDR3 DNA reads as TGTGCCAGCAGTGATTTACCTAGAACCTATGGCTACACCTTC.

In its sample, this clone was seen a few times. The chain is built from TRBV5-4 and TRBJ2-3; no definite D call. V was clipped by 5 bases and J by 0 bases, with 13 bases between them. The CDR3 sequence is 15 residues long. Germline V gene data show CDR1 as SGHNT and CDR2 as YYREEE (reference sequence). CDR3 region: CASRGQLTSTDTQYF. CDR3 DNA sequence: TGTGCCAGCAGAGGTCAATTGACTAGCACAGATACGCAGTATTTT.

V is TRBV2 and J is TRBJ1-6; no firm D call. Per the germline V gene, CDR1 is SNHLY and CDR2 is FYNNEI. The CDR3 has 14 residues. Trimming cost V 9 bases and J 6 bases, with 15 bases left between them. CDR3 loop: CASGVGFLNSPLHF. CDR3 DNA: TGTGCCAGTGGAGTGGGTTTTCTTAATTCACCCCTCCACTTT.

This clone was picked up a small number of times. The rearrangement uses TRBV27 and TRBJ2-3, with 9 nucleotides matching TRBD2. V lost 4 bases and J lost 4; bases outside the gene matches: 3. The CDR3 is made up of 14 amino acids. The germline V gene encodes CDR1 MNHEY and CDR2 SMNVEV (reference sequence). CDR3 loop: CASSSASGADTQYF. The CDR3, as DNA: TGTGCCAGCAGTTCGGCTAGCGGGGCAGATACGCAGTATTTT.

The V call is TRBV12-5, the J call TRBJ1-1, with D tentatively TRBD1 (6 bases). This CDR3 spans 13 amino acids. Germline loops: CDR1 LGHNT, CDR2 FRNRAP. Trimming removed 5 bases from V and 4 bases from J, with 11 bases in between. Here the CDR3 DNA reads TGTGCTAGTGGTCTCTCCAGGGGCACTGAAGCTTTCTTT. It specifies CASGLSRGTEAFF.

This clone was observed a handful of times. The chain employs TRBV7-9 and TRBJ1-2, with 10 nucleotides matching TRBD1. The V and J ends lost 2 bases and 8 bases, in that order; junction bases with no gene match: 8. This CDR3 is built from 15 residues. Germline V gene sequence: CDR1 SEHNR, CDR2 FQNEAQ (reference sequence). The CDR3 sequence: CASSLTPGQGLGYTF. As DNA, the CDR3 is TGTGCCAGCAGCTTAACACCGGGACAGGGGTTGGGCTACACCTTC.

The chain recombines TRBV2 with TRBJ2-5, with 8 bases identical to TRBD2. With 2 bases clipped from V and 2 bases from J, the junction kept 4 bases outside the gene matches. Germline CDR1 SNHLY, CDR2 FYNNEI. CDR3 length: 15 residues. Here the CDR3 DNA reads TGTGCCAGCAGTGAAAGGTCGGGGGGGCAAGAGACCCAGTACTTC. Its protein is CASSERSGGQETQYF. The complete variable domain, with remaining parts taken from reference TRBV2 and TRBJ2-5, reads EPEVTQTPSHQVTQMGQEVILRCVPISNHLYFYWYRQILGQKVEFLVSFYNNEISEKSEIFDDQFSVERPDGSNFTLKIRSTKLEDSAMYFCASSERSGGQETQYFGPGTRLLVL.

V gene TRBV11-2 combines with J gene TRBJ1-5; no clear D gene. Per the germline V gene, CDR1 is SGHAT and CDR2 is FQNNGV. The ends were cut back, 5 bases at V and 5 bases at J, with 10 bases in the middle. The CDR3 runs to 13 residues. The CDR3: CASSPAGDQPQHF. CDR3 nucleotides: TGTGCCAGCAGCCCCGCCGGGGATCAGCCCCAGCATTTT. Supplemented by reference TRBV11-2 and TRBJ1-5, the full variable domain reads EAGVAQSPRYKIIEKRQSVAFWCNPISGHATLYWYQQILGQGPKLLIQFQNNGVVDDSQLPKDRFSAERLKGVDSTLKIQPAKLEDSAVYLCASSPAGDQPQHFGDGTRLSIL.

This CDR3 is CASSNNYGYTF. In nucleotides, the CDR3 is TGTGCCAGCAGCAATAACTATGGCTACACCTTC. The chain is built from TRBV6-5 and TRBJ1-2, with D unclear. Germline V gene data show CDR1 as MNHEY and CDR2 as SVGAGI. The CDR3 has 11 amino acids. Trimming took 6 bases from V and 1 from J, leaving 3 bases between them.

The CDR3 protein is CASSPSYGLSTEAFF. The CDR3 nucleotides are TGTGCCAGCAGCCCCTCATATGGACTGTCCACTGAAGCTTTCTTT. The V call is TRBV5-4, the J call TRBJ1-1; D remains unclear. Trimming pared 4 bases from V and 4 bases from J, leaving 17 bases between. The CDR3 has 15 residues. CDR1 SGHNT and CDR2 YYREEE come from the germline V gene (reference sequence).

The chain combines TRBV6-6 with TRBJ2-2; 7 nucleotides match TRBD1. The CDR3 is 15 amino acids. CDR1 and CDR2 from the germline V gene are MNHNY and SVGAGI (reference sequence). J was trimmed by 0 bases and V by 7 bases; bases with no gene match: 5. The CDR3 DNA is TGTGCCAGCAACAAGGACAGGTCGAACACCGGGGAGCTGTTTTTT. This gives the protein CASNKDRSNTGELFF.

V usage is TRBV6-1 and J usage is TRBJ1-5; 7 bases are a match to TRBD1. Germline V gives CDR1 MNHNS, CDR2 SASEGT. J lost 3 bases, V lost 2 bases, and 4 bases had no gene match. CDR3 size: 15 residues. The CDR3 bases are TGTGCCAGCAGTGAAAGACAGGGAGACAATCAGCCCCAGCATTTT. It is translated as CASSERQGDNQPQHF.

The gene calls are TRBV9 and TRBJ2-1, with no clear D. The ends were cut back, 7 bases at V and 9 bases at J, with 17 bases in the middle. Germline assignment: CDR1 SGDLS and CDR2 YYNGEE. The CDR3 sequence is 13 residues long. The CDR3 DNA follows: TGTGCCAGCGATCGAGGCAGTAGTGGTGAGCAGTTCTTC. Translated: CASDRGSSGEQFF.

The V call is TRBV6-1, the J call TRBJ1-1; D is undetermined. This CDR3 is 14 amino acids long. The germline V gene has CDR1 MNHNS and CDR2 SASEGT. The V gene lost 2 bases and the J gene lost 4 bases, with 11 bases spanning the gap. CDR3 residues: CASSELLAVTEAFF. DNA of the CDR3: TGTGCCAGCAGTGAACTACTAGCGGTCACTGAAGCTTTCTTT.